This TCR beta chain stems from a study of blood T cell repertoires in COVID-19. Study-wide context: Samples representing acute and convalescent COVID-19 were sourced from the United States, Italy and Spain. PBMCs, B-cell-depleted T cells, or T cells provided the cDNA or gDNA that made up the material.

Germline values: CDR1 ENHRY, CDR2 SYGVKD. V was pared by 6 bases and J by 6 bases, with 8 bases of the junction left unmatched. The CDR3 spans 15 residues. Original handling: Nucleated cell number was recorded as an estimate derived from reference gene primer amplification. Some clones are missing from TCRdb's copy, which holds only in-frame ones; the method was immunoSEQ multiplex PCR. V and J calls and clone size come straight from that table; D and trimming were deduced from the DNA. The data contain around 150,000 clones, about four fifths of them singletons. Sequenced sample: peripheral blood. This rearrangement joins TRBV10-3 to TRBJ1-5; TRBD1 matches at 10 bases. This TCR came from a human donor in a cohort sampled during active COVID-19. The CDR3 reads CAIRSGTGVGQPQHF. CDR3 sequence (DNA): TGTGCCATCAGGTCCGGGACAGGGGTTGGTCAGCCCCAGCATTTT.